The entry below gives a single TCR beta chain sequence along with its context. Its antigen is not identified. The sample originates from a study of cytomegalovirus exposure and HLA in healthy donors. The study, taken as a whole, reports: Later findings reportedly placed an Asian-associated ancestry cluster below the approximately 670-donor mean for N-insertions.

Germline values: CDR1 SGHTA, CDR2 FQGNSA. The CDR3 sequence is 16 residues long. Primers included in the PCR were 60 Vbeta and 13 Jbeta primers. Sequencing used immunoSEQ multiplex PCR; TCRdb keeps in-frame clones, though not all of them. The sample records 65,000 to 85,000 clones, around 80% being singletons. Input material: PBMCs. The sequence was collected from a man aged 50 or older in good health and CMV-seropositive. The genes are TRBV7-2 and TRBJ2-5; 10 bases map to TRBD1. The J call is uncertain, as TRBJ2-7 better fits the DNA end. The CDR3 is CASSSPRDRGSYEQYF. Written as DNA, the CDR3 is TGTGCCAGCAGCTCCCCCCGGGACAGGGGTTCCTACGAGCAGTACTTC.